Following are 19 T cell receptor beta chains from one sample sequenced in a study of cytomegalovirus exposure and HLA in healthy donors. The data were produced by immunoSEQ multiplex PCR, yet TCRdb's version contains in-frame clones alone and is incomplete. Here the sample spans 100,000 to 150,000 clones, more than 75% being singletons. Specimen: PBMCs. The receptors derive from a woman aged 25 to 39 in good health and CMV-seronegative.

The chain joins TRBV7-2 to TRBJ2-1, with 7 bases that match TRBD2. The CDR3 consists of 13 residues. The germline gives CDR1 SGHTA, CDR2 FQGNSA. With 5 bases clipped from V and 5 bases from J, the junction kept 3 bases outside the gene matches. The CDR3 loop reads CASSMSGDNEQFF. The CDR3 coding sequence is TGTGCCAGCAGCATGAGCGGGGACAATGAGCAGTTCTTC.

The chain carries TRBV6-6 and TRBJ1-2, with 11 bases aligning to TRBD1. Germline CDR1 and CDR2: MNHNY and SVGAGI (reference sequence). The trim removed 0 bases at V and 5 bases at J, leaving 5 bases unmatched. The CDR3 is 16 amino acids. The CDR3 here is CASSYSGRDRGYGYTF. The CDR3 region has the DNA TGTGCCAGCAGTTACTCGGGCCGGGACAGGGGGTATGGCTACACCTTC.

This clone has just a few counts. The chain employs TRBV2 and TRBJ2-7, with 10 bases that match TRBD1. Germline V CDR1 and CDR2: SNHLY, FYNNEI. The CDR3 spans 15 residues. The trim removed 4 bases at V and 1 base at J, leaving 4 bases unmatched. The CDR3 DNA reads TGTGCCAGCAGTGGGGGACAGGGGCGATCCTACGAGCAGTACTTC. This gives the protein CASSGGQGRSYEQYF.

For this clone: A read error is possible here, since a much larger clone lies one base away. The chain combines TRBV5-1 with TRBJ2-7, with D unresolved. Germline values: CDR1 SGHRS, CDR2 YFSETQ. The CDR3 consists of 13 residues. With 0 bases removed from V and 0 bases from J, the gap between germline ends came to 4 bases. The CDR3 is CASSLASSYEQYF. In DNA, the CDR3 is TGCGCCAGCAGCTTGGCCAGCTCCTACGAGCAGTACTTC.

The chain combines TRBV4-1 with TRBJ2-7; weak D call: TRBD1 (6 bases). Trimming shortened V by 6 bases and J by 5 bases, and 20 bases separated the two germline ends. Germline CDR1 MGHRA, CDR2 YSYEKL. The CDR3 is made up of 15 amino acids. CDR3 amino acids: CASRKFSDRFDEQYF. DNA of the CDR3: TGCGCCAGCAGAAAGTTTTCCGACAGGTTCGACGAGCAGTACTTC.

The chain joins TRBV18 to TRBJ1-2, with 9 bases matching TRBD1. The length of the CDR3 is 15 residues. Germline V gives CDR1 KGHSH, CDR2 LQKENI. V gave up 3 bases and J gave up 6 bases; unmatched junction bases: 8. The CDR3 sequence is CASSPPGQGINGYTF. CDR3 sequence (DNA): TGTGCCAGCTCACCGCCGGGACAGGGCATCAATGGCTACACCTTC.

The count of this clone is one. The chain uses TRBV6-1 and TRBJ2-3, with a tentative D call TRBD1 (5 bases). The CDR3 runs to 14 residues. Germline V lookup: CDR1 MNHNS, CDR2 SASEGT. V was shortened by 6 bases and J by 2 bases, with 12 bases between the two germline ends. The CDR3 DNA reads TGTGCCAGCAGACCAGGGCTATCCACAGATACGCAGTATTTT. Translation: CASRPGLSTDTQYF.

This chain links TRBV11-2 with TRBJ2-1, with 10 bases matching TRBD2. The CDR3 is made up of 16 amino acids. Germline trimming cut 2 bases from V and 7 bases from J; bases unmatched to any gene: 8. Germline CDR1 and CDR2: SGHAT and FQNNGV. The CDR3 DNA follows: TGTGCCAGCAGCTTACGCCGACTAGCGGGTTATAATGAGCAGTTCTTC. It is translated as CASSLRRLAGYNEQFF.

This rearrangement joins TRBV27 to TRBJ1-2; D is uncertain. The CDR3 covers 14 residues. With 3 bases removed from V and 4 bases from J, the gap between germline ends came to 12 bases. Germline CDR1 MNHEY, CDR2 SMNVEV (reference sequence). This CDR3 is CASSFAKGGYGYTF. CDR3 bases: TGTGCCAGCAGTTTCGCCAAAGGAGGCTATGGCTACACCTTC.

The chain employs TRBV9 and TRBJ2-1, with 11 positions matching TRBD2. The CDR3 loop spans 13 amino acids. Germline CDR1 reads SGDLS; CDR2 reads YYNGEE. The junction had 6 bases not matched to a gene; V was cut back by 4 bases and J by 12 bases. The CDR3 DNA reads TGTGCCAGCAGCCCTCAGCTAGCGGGGGGGCAGTTCTTC. This encodes CASSPQLAGGQFF.

The chain carries TRBV27 and TRBJ1-1, with TRBD1 identical over 9 bases. This CDR3 comprises 14 residues. CDR1 MNHEY and CDR2 SMNVEV come from the germline V gene (reference sequence). J was trimmed by 4 bases and V by 7 bases; bases with no gene match: 7. The CDR3: CASNLQGASTEAFF. As DNA, the CDR3 is TGTGCCAGCAACCTACAGGGGGCAAGCACTGAAGCTTTCTTT.

For the CDR3, the DNA is TGTGCCAGCAGACCTAGCGGGGGCTACACAGATACGCAGTATTTT. Amino acids: CASRPSGGYTDTQYF. The chain links TRBV6-4 to TRBJ2-3; 10 nucleotides align to TRBD2. The CDR3 spans 15 residues. Unmatched junction bases numbered 5, after V lost 6 bases and J lost 2 bases. Looked up from germline, CDR1 is MRHNA and CDR2 is SNTAGT.

The gene calls are TRBV5-1 and TRBJ2-7; the D gene is possibly TRBD2 (6 bases). Trimming took off 0 bases at V and 0 bases at J, with 10 bases between the two ends. Germline V gene sequence: CDR1 SGHRS, CDR2 YFSETQ. CDR3 size: 15 residues. This CDR3 is CASSLDGGLSYEQYF. DNA of the CDR3: TGCGCCAGCAGCTTGGACGGGGGTCTCTCCTACGAGCAGTACTTC. The entire variable domain, with the rest obtained from reference TRBV5-1 and TRBJ2-7, is as follows: KAGVTQTPRYLIKTRGQQVTLSCSPISGHRSVSWYQQTPGQGLQFLFEYFSETQRNKGNFPGRFSGRQFSNSRSEMNVSTLELGDSALYLCASSLDGGLSYEQYFGPGTRLTVT.

There are a few counts of this clone. The rearrangement joins TRBV10-3 to TRBJ2-7; D is unclear. CDR1 is ENHRY and CDR2 is SYGVKD in the germline V gene. The CDR3 covers 11 residues. Trimming removed 3 bases at V and 7 bases at J, with 7 bases between. The CDR3 region is CAISDPSEQYF. CDR3 DNA sequence: TGTGCCATCAGTGACCCTTCGGAGCAGTACTTC.

The chain joins TRBV2 to TRBJ2-7, with 8 nucleotides matching TRBD1. The CDR3 is 12 amino acids. Germline-derived CDR1 and CDR2 are SNHLY and FYNNEI. J gave up 4 bases and V 6 bases, and 2 bases lay outside the gene matches. The CDR3 reads CASRQGVYEQYF. The CDR3 bases are TGTGCCAGCAGACAGGGGGTTTACGAGCAGTACTTC.

The gene calls are TRBV6-5 and TRBJ2-1; 8 bases align to TRBD1. Germline V CDR1 and CDR2: MNHEY, SVGAGI. The CDR3 length is 15 residues. V lost 4 bases to trimming and J lost 7 bases; unmatched junction nucleotides: 9. This chain's CDR3 is CASSLSGGWGNEQFF. Written as DNA, the CDR3 is TGTGCCAGCAGTTTATCAGGGGGCTGGGGGAATGAGCAGTTCTTC.

The chain combines TRBV7-9 with TRBJ2-3; 8 bases fit TRBD1. Looked up from germline, CDR1 is SEHNR and CDR2 is FQNEAQ (reference sequence). V shed 3 bases, J shed 2 bases, and the junction held 1 base outside the gene matches. CDR3 length equals 14 residues. CDR3 sequence reads: CASSFQGATDTQYF. As DNA, the CDR3 is TGTGCCAGCAGCTTTCAGGGGGCCACAGATACGCAGTATTTT.

The gene calls are TRBV19 and TRBJ1-4, with 8 bases lining up with TRBD1. The ends lost 6 bases at V and 3 bases at J; junction bases unmatched: 6. The CDR3 spans 15 residues. Per the germline V gene, CDR1 is LNHDA and CDR2 is SQIVND (reference sequence). In nucleotides, the CDR3 is TGTGCCAGTAGGCCGGACAGGGCGGCTAATGAAAAACTGTTTTTT. Translation: CASRPDRAANEKLFF.

Only one count was recorded for this clone. The V and J genes are TRBV27 and TRBJ1-6; D remains unclear. The CDR3 is 10 amino acids. V was shortened by 5 bases and J by 14 bases, with 7 bases between the two germline ends. Per the germline V gene, CDR1 is MNHEY and CDR2 is SMNVEV (reference sequence). The CDR3 bases are TGTGCCAGCAGTGACACAGCCCTCCACTTT. It is translated as CASSDTALHF.